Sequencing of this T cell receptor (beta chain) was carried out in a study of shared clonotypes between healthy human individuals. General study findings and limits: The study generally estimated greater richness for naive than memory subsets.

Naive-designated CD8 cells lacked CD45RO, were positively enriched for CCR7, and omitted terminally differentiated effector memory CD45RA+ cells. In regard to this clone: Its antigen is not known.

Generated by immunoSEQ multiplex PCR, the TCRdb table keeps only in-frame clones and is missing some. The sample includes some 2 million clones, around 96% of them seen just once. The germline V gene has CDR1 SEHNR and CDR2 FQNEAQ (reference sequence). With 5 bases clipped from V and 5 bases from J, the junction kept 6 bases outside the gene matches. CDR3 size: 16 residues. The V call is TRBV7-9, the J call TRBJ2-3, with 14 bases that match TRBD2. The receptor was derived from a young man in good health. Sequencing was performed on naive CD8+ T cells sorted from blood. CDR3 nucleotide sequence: TGTGCCAGCAGCACGACTAGCGGGGGGGCGGTAGATACGCAGTATTTT. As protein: CASSTTSGGAVDTQYF.